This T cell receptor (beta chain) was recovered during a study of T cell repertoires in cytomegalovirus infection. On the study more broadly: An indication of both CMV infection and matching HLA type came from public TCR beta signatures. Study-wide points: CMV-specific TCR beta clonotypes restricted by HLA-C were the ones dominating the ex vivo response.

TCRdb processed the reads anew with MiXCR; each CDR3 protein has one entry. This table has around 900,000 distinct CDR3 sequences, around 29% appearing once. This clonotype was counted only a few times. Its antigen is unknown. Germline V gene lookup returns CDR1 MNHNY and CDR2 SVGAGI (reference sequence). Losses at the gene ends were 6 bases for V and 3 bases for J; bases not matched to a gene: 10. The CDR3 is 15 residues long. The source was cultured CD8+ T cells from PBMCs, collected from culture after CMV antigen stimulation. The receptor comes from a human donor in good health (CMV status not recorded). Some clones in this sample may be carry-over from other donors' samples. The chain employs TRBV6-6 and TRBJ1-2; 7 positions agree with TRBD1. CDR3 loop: CASRGVVDRDYGYTF. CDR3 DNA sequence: TGTGCCAGCAGGGGCGTGGTAGACAGGGACTATGGCTACACCTTC.